The entry below describes one T cell receptor beta chain. Its target is unknown. These data originate in a study of cytomegalovirus exposure and HLA in healthy donors. Whole-study results and caveats: Highly shared sequence variants in one cluster were likely a sequencing artifact. HLA-A and HLA-B allele assignments for most subjects were reportedly predicted accurately using TCR beta sequences.

The PCR ran on 60 Vbeta and 13 Jbeta primers. Some clones are missing from TCRdb's copy, which holds only in-frame ones; the method was immunoSEQ multiplex PCR. The repertoire holds some 130,000 clones, with 80% as singletons. The donors were healthy bone marrow donors. The CDR3 is made up of 13 amino acids. Germline CDR1 is SGHDN and CDR2 is FVKESK. V dropped 5 bases and J dropped 10 bases, with 17 bases sitting between them. The sample comprised PBMCs. This clonotype originated in a man aged 35 to 55 in good health and CMV-seronegative. This rearrangement joins TRBV14 to TRBJ1-1, with D possibly TRBD1 on 6 matching bases. CDR3 coding DNA: TGTGCCAGCAGCGCCCACGCGGGGGCGAGAGCTTTCTTT. Protein sequence: CASSAHAGARAFF.